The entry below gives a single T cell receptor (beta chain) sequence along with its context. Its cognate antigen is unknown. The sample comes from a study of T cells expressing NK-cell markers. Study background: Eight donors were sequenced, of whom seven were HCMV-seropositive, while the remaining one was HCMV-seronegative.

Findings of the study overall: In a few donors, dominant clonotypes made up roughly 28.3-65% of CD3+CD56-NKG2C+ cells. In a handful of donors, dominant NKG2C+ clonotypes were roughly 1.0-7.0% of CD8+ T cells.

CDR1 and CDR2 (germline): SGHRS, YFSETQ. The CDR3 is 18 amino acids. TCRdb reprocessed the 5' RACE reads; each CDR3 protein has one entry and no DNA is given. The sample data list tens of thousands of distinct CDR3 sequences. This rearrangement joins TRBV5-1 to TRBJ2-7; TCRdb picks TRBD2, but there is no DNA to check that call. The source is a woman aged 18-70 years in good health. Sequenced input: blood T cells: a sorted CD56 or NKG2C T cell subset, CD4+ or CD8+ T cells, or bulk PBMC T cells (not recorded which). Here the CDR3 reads CASSLRGEGEHFPYEQYF.